The rows below give T cell receptor beta chains drawn from one sample of a study of blood T cell repertoires in COVID-19. The method was immunoSEQ multiplex PCR; TCRdb's version includes in-frame clones alone and lacks a portion of them. The table shows roughly 80,000 clones, with roughly four fifths occurring only once. The specimen was peripheral blood. Receptors originate from a human donor in a cohort sampled during active COVID-19. CDR3s include the opening cysteine and the closing phenylalanine or tryptophan. D genes are given only for firm matches. Clone size is given for some rows only: seen once, a few or many times, or a class if the clone is expanded.

V gene: TRBV4-1; J gene: TRBJ2-7; D gene: NA; clone size: NA; CDR3 length: 15; CDR3 protein: CASSQVTAFSYEQYF; CDR3 DNA: TGCGCCAGCAGCCAAGTTACAGCATTCTCCTACGAGCAGTACTTC
V gene: TRBV2; J gene: TRBJ2-1; D gene: NA; clone size: NA; CDR3 length: 12; CDR3 protein: CASSRPQGDRFF; CDR3 DNA: TGTGCCAGCAGTCGACCACAAGGGGATCGGTTCTTC
V gene: TRBV9; J gene: TRBJ2-1; D gene: NA; clone size: NA; CDR3 length: 16; CDR3 protein: CASSVRGTLSYNEQFF; CDR3 DNA: TGTGCCAGCAGCGTCAGGGGGACTTTGTCCTACAATGAGCAGTTCTTC
V gene: TRBV11-2; J gene: TRBJ1-4; D gene: TRBD1; clone size: NA; CDR3 length: 13; CDR3 protein: CASSLFRGEKLFF; CDR3 DNA: TGTGCCAGCAGCTTATTCAGGGGGGAAAAACTGTTTTTT
V gene: TRBV19; J gene: TRBJ2-7; D gene: NA; clone size: NA; CDR3 length: 13; CDR3 protein: CASSGGYSYEQYF; CDR3 DNA: TGTGCCAGTAGTGGAGGGTACTCCTACGAGCAGTACTTC
V gene: TRBV7-2; J gene: TRBJ2-3; D gene: NA; clone size: NA; CDR3 length: 16; CDR3 protein: CASSLDWRPSTDTQYF; CDR3 DNA: TGTGCCAGCAGCTTAGATTGGCGGCCCAGCACAGATACGCAGTATTTT
V gene: TRBV6-4; J gene: TRBJ1-2; D gene: NA; clone size: NA; CDR3 length: 12; CDR3 protein: CATRRPDYGYTF; CDR3 DNA: TGTGCCACCCGGAGACCCGACTATGGCTACACCTTC
V gene: TRBV14; J gene: TRBJ2-3; D gene: TRBD1; clone size: NA; CDR3 length: 14; CDR3 protein: CASSRDRSTDTQYF; CDR3 DNA: TGTGCCAGCAGTCGGGACAGGAGCACAGATACGCAGTATTTT
V gene: TRBV5-1; J gene: TRBJ1-1; D gene: NA; clone size: NA; CDR3 length: 16; CDR3 protein: CASSLFMRTQNTEAFF; CDR3 DNA: TGCGCCAGCAGCTTGTTCATGAGGACTCAGAACACTGAAGCTTTCTTT
V gene: TRBV18; J gene: TRBJ1-1; D gene: TRBD1; clone size: once; CDR3 length: 15; CDR3 protein: CASSGTGMGNTEAFF; CDR3 DNA: TGTGCCAGCTCAGGGACAGGGATGGGGAACACTGAAGCTTTCTTT
V gene: TRBV9; J gene: TRBJ2-5; D gene: TRBD2; clone size: NA; CDR3 length: 14; CDR3 protein: CASSVVSGGETQYF; CDR3 DNA: TGTGCCAGCAGCGTAGTTAGCGGGGGAGAGACCCAGTACTTC
V gene: TRBV2; J gene: TRBJ1-2; D gene: NA; clone size: NA; CDR3 length: 14; CDR3 protein: CASSGETGKGGYTF; CDR3 DNA: TGTGCCAGCAGTGGGGAAACAGGGAAAGGTGGCTACACCTTC
V gene: TRBV10-2; J gene: TRBJ2-3; D gene: NA; clone size: NA; CDR3 length: 15; CDR3 protein: CASSDGRAFTDTQYF; CDR3 DNA: TGCGCCAGCAGTGACGGCAGGGCGTTCACAGATACGCAGTATTTT
V gene: TRBV29-1; J gene: TRBJ1-2; D gene: TRBD1; clone size: NA; CDR3 length: 17; CDR3 protein: CSVETGTGGGIIYGYTF; CDR3 DNA: TGCAGCGTTGAGACAGGGACAGGGGGCGGGATTATCTATGGCTACACCTTC
V gene: TRBV29-1; J gene: TRBJ1-2; D gene: NA; clone size: NA; CDR3 length: 12; CDR3 protein: CSVWTAGYGYTF; CDR3 DNA: TGCAGCGTCTGGACAGCCGGTTATGGCTACACCTTC
V gene: TRBV27; J gene: TRBJ2-5; D gene: NA; clone size: NA; CDR3 length: 17; CDR3 protein: CASSSSTDRSYQETQYF; CDR3 DNA: TGTGCCAGCAGTTCATCAACGGACAGATCGTACCAAGAGACCCAGTACTTC
V gene: TRBV23-1; J gene: TRBJ2-3; D gene: NA; clone size: NA; CDR3 length: 16; CDR3 protein: CASSQWGGFSTDTQYF; CDR3 DNA: TGCGCCAGCAGTCAATGGGGAGGATTTAGCACAGATACGCAGTATTTT
V gene: TRBV6-5; J gene: TRBJ2-7; D gene: TRBD2; clone size: NA; CDR3 length: 14; CDR3 protein: CASSYERGSYEQYF; CDR3 DNA: TGTGCCAGCAGTTATGAGCGGGGGAGCTACGAGCAGTACTTC
V gene: TRBV6-5; J gene: TRBJ2-7; D gene: NA; clone size: NA; CDR3 length: 13; CDR3 protein: CASSEPGIGEQYF; CDR3 DNA: TGTGCCAGCAGCGAGCCCGGGATAGGCGAGCAGTACTTC
V gene: TRBV5-1; J gene: TRBJ1-4; D gene: NA; clone size: NA; CDR3 length: 15; CDR3 protein: CASSLVSATNEKLFF; CDR3 DNA: TGCGCCAGCAGCTTGGTGTCTGCAACTAATGAAAAACTGTTTTTT
V gene: TRBV12-5; J gene: TRBJ2-1; D gene: NA; clone size: NA; CDR3 length: 11; CDR3 protein: CASALRNEQFF; CDR3 DNA: TGTGCTAGTGCCCTACGGAATGAGCAGTTCTTC
V gene: TRBV28; J gene: TRBJ1-2; D gene: NA; clone size: NA; CDR3 length: 14; CDR3 protein: CASSYSRGSWGYTF; CDR3 DNA: TGTGCCAGCAGTTACTCCAGGGGTTCGTGGGGCTACACCTTC
V gene: TRBV6-2/TRBV6-3; J gene: TRBJ2-1; D gene: NA; clone size: few; CDR3 length: 15; CDR3 protein: CASSYSTTLVDEQFF; CDR3 DNA: TGTGCCAGCAGTTACTCGACAACTCTGGTGGATGAGCAGTTCTTC
V gene: TRBV28; J gene: TRBJ2-7; D gene: TRBD1; clone size: once; CDR3 length: 14; CDR3 protein: CASSSTGELYEQYF; CDR3 DNA: TGTGCCAGCAGCTCGACAGGGGAACTCTACGAGCAGTACTTC
V gene: TRBV5-6; J gene: TRBJ2-7; D gene: TRBD1; clone size: NA; CDR3 length: 15; CDR3 protein: CASSNPSGTATMQYF; CDR3 DNA: TGTGCCAGCAGCAACCCCTCCGGGACAGCTACGATGCAGTACTTC
V gene: TRBV3-1/TRBV3-2; J gene: TRBJ2-7; D gene: NA; clone size: NA; CDR3 length: 14; CDR3 protein: CASSHVQGSYEQYF; CDR3 DNA: TGTGCCAGCAGCCACGTTCAGGGGTCCTACGAGCAGTACTTC
V gene: TRBV5-1; J gene: TRBJ2-4; D gene: NA; clone size: NA; CDR3 length: 15; CDR3 protein: CASSLVAQAKNIQYF; CDR3 DNA: TGCGCCAGCAGCTTGGTGGCCCAGGCCAAAAACATTCAGTACTTC
V gene: TRBV7-2; J gene: TRBJ2-5; D gene: TRBD2; clone size: NA; CDR3 length: 15; CDR3 protein: CASMLGRTSRETQYF; CDR3 DNA: TGTGCCAGCATGCTGGGGAGGACTAGCCGAGAGACCCAGTACTTC
V gene: TRBV5-6; J gene: TRBJ1-5; D gene: TRBD1; clone size: NA; CDR3 length: 15; CDR3 protein: CASSLAGQGTQPQHF; CDR3 DNA: TGTGCCAGCAGCTTGGCGGGACAGGGGACCCAGCCCCAGCATTTT
V gene: TRBV12-3/TRBV12-4; J gene: TRBJ1-1; D gene: NA; clone size: NA; CDR3 length: 12; CDR3 protein: CASAGGASEAFF; CDR3 DNA: TGTGCCAGCGCTGGGGGGGCTTCTGAAGCTTTCTTT
V gene: TRBV10-3; J gene: TRBJ1-4; D gene: NA; clone size: NA; CDR3 length: 15; CDR3 protein: CAISDWAGDNEKLFF; CDR3 DNA: TGTGCCATCAGTGATTGGGCAGGGGATAATGAAAAACTGTTTTTT
V gene: TRBV30; J gene: TRBJ1-1; D gene: NA; clone size: NA; CDR3 length: 13; CDR3 protein: CAWSVQQNTEAFF; CDR3 DNA: TGTGCCTGGAGTGTACAGCAGAACACTGAAGCTTTCTTT
V gene: TRBV10-3; J gene: TRBJ1-6; D gene: NA; clone size: NA; CDR3 length: 14; CDR3 protein: CAIRTTVVNSPLHF; CDR3 DNA: TGTGCCATCAGGACGACAGTGGTTAATTCACCCCTCCACTTT
V gene: TRBV5-4; J gene: TRBJ2-7; D gene: NA; clone size: NA; CDR3 length: 17; CDR3 protein: CASSPGQLIPWSGEQYF; CDR3 DNA: TGTGCCAGCAGCCCTGGACAGCTCATCCCGTGGAGTGGCGAGCAGTACTTC
V gene: TRBV24-1; J gene: TRBJ2-1; D gene: NA; clone size: once; CDR3 length: 15; CDR3 protein: CATSEAGQLYNEQFF; CDR3 DNA: TGTGCCACCAGTGAGGCGGGACAGCTATACAATGAGCAGTTCTTC
V gene: TRBV12-3/TRBV12-4; J gene: TRBJ2-2; D gene: NA; clone size: NA; CDR3 length: 13; CDR3 protein: CASGNRDTGELFF; CDR3 DNA: TGTGCCAGCGGAAACAGGGACACCGGGGAGCTGTTTTTT
V gene: TRBV6-5; J gene: TRBJ2-2; D gene: TRBD1; clone size: NA; CDR3 length: 14; CDR3 protein: CASIRGQGAGELFF; CDR3 DNA: TGTGCCAGCATTAGGGGACAGGGGGCCGGGGAGCTGTTTTTT
V gene: TRBV5-6; J gene: TRBJ2-1; D gene: NA; clone size: NA; CDR3 length: 14; CDR3 protein: CASSPGAAYNEQFF; CDR3 DNA: TGTGCCAGCAGCCCTGGGGCAGCTTACAATGAGCAGTTCTTC
V gene: TRBV20-1; J gene: TRBJ2-7; D gene: NA; clone size: NA; CDR3 length: 10; CDR3 protein: CSASYLEQYF; CDR3 DNA: TGCAGTGCTAGCTATCTCGAGCAGTACTTC
V gene: TRBV18; J gene: TRBJ2-7; D gene: NA; clone size: NA; CDR3 length: 13; CDR3 protein: CASSEYRDYEQYF; CDR3 DNA: TGTGCCAGCTCAGAGTACAGGGATTACGAGCAGTACTTC